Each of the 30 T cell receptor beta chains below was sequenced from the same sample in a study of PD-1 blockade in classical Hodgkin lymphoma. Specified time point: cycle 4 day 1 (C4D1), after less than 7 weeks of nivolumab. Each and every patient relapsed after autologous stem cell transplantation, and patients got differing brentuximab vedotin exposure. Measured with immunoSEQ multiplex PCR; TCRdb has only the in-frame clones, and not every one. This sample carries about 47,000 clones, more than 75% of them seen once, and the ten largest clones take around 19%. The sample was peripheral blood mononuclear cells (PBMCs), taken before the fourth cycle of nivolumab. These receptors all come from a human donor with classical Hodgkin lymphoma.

In DNA, the CDR3 is TGTGCCAGCAGCTTAGCGCCCGGGGTCTATGGCTACACCTTC. Translation: CASSLAPGVYGYTF. This sequence joins TRBV11-1 and TRBJ1-2, with unresolved D. Deletions cut 0 bases from V and 4 bases from J, with 9 bases between. CDR3 length: 14 residues. From germline, CDR1 is SGHAT and CDR2 FQDESV (reference sequence).

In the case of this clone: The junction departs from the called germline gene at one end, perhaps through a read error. CDR3 region: CASRVTGGYGQYF. CDR3 sequence (DNA): TGTGCCAGCAGAGTGACAGGGGGCTACGGGCAGTACTTC. V and J are TRBV25-1 and TRBJ2-7, with 10 nucleotides matching TRBD1. Looked up from germline, CDR1 is MGHDK and CDR2 is SYGVNS. CDR3 size: 13 residues.

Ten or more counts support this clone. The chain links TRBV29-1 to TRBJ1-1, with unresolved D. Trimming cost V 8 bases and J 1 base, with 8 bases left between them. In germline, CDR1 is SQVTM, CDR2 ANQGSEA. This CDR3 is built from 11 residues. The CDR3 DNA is TGCAGCTTTGGAGGGAACACTGAAGCTTTCTTT. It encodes CSFGGNTEAFF.

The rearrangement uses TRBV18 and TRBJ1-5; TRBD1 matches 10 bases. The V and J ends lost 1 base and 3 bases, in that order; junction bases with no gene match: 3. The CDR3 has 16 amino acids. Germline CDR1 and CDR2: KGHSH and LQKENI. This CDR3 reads CASSPQGTGANQPQHF. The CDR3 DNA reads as TGTGCCAGCTCACCACAAGGGACAGGGGCCAATCAGCCCCAGCATTTT.

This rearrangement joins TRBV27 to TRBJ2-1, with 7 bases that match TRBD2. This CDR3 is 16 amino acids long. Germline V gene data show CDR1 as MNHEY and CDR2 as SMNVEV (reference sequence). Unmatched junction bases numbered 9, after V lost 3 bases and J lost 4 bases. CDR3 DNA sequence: TGTGCCAGCAGTTTCGTGATCCTAGCGGAATACAATGAGCAGTTCTTC. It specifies CASSFVILAEYNEQFF.

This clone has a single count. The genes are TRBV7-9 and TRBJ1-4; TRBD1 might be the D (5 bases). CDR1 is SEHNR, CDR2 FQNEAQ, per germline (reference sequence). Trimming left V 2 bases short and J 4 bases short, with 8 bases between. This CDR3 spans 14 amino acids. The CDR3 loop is CASSLIGGNEKLFF. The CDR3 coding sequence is TGTGCCAGCAGCTTAATCGGGGGTAATGAAAAACTGTTTTTT.

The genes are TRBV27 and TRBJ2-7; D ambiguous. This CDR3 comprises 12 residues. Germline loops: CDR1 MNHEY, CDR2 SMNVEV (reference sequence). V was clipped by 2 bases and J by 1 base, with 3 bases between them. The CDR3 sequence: CASSLPSYEQYF. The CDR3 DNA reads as TGTGCCAGCAGTTTACCTTCCTACGAGCAGTACTTC.

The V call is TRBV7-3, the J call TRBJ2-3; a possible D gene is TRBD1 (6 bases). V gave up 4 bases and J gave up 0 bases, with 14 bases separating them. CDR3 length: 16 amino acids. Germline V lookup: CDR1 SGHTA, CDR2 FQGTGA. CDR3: CASSYRGSLSTDTQYF. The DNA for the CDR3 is TGTGCCAGCAGCTATAGGGGGAGCCTAAGCACAGATACGCAGTATTTT.

The CDR3 DNA reads TGTGCCAGCTCACCCTTAGCGGGAACTACAGATACGCAGTATTTT. Its translation: CASSPLAGTTDTQYF. The chain employs TRBV18 and TRBJ2-3, with 8 nucleotides matching TRBD2. The CDR3 is 15 amino acids. Looked up from germline, CDR1 is KGHSH and CDR2 is LQKENI. After removal of 3 bases from V and 3 bases from J, the junction contained 5 bases not matched to a gene.

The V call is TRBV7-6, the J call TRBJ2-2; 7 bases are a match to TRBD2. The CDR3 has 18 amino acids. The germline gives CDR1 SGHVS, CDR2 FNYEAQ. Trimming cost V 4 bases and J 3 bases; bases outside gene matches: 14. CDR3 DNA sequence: TGTGCCAGCAGCTCGTTAGGTGGCGGGGGTAGAGACACCGGGGAGCTGTTTTTT. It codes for CASSSLGGGGRDTGELFF.

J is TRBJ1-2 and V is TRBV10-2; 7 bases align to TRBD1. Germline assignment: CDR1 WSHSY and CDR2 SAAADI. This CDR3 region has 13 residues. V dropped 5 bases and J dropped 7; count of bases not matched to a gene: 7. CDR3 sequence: CASSQTGMGGYTF. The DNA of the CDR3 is TGCGCCAGCAGTCAGACAGGGATGGGTGGCTACACCTTC.

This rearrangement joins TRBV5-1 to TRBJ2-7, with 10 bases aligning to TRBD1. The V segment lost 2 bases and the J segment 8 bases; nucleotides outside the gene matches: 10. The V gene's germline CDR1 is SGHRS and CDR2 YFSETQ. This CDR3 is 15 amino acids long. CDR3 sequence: CASSFSGQGPPKQYF. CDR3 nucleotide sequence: TGCGCCAGCAGCTTTTCGGGACAGGGGCCTCCAAAGCAGTACTTC.

CDR3 residues: CASSPLERLALGETQYF. The CDR3 DNA reads as TGTGCCAGCAGCCCCCTCGAACGGCTAGCCTTAGGAGAGACCCAGTACTTC. The J gene is TRBJ2-5, the V gene TRBV5-6; D is possibly TRBD2 (5 bases). The CDR3 runs 17 residues. Per the germline V gene, CDR1 is SGHDT and CDR2 is YYEEEE. V lost 4 bases and J 4 bases, leaving 23 bases between the germline ends.

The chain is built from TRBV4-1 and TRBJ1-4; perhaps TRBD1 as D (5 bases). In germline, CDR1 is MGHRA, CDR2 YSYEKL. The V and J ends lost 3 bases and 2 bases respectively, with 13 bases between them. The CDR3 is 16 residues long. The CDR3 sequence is CASSHVPGNTNEKLFF. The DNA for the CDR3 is TGCGCCAGCAGCCACGTGCCAGGGAATACTAATGAAAAACTGTTTTTT.

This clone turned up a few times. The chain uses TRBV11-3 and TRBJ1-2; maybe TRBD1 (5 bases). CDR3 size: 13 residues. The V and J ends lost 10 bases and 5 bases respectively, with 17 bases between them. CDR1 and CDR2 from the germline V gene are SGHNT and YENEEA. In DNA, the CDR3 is TGTGCCATCGTTGGTGGGGGGGATTATGGCTACACCTTC. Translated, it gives CAIVGGGDYGYTF. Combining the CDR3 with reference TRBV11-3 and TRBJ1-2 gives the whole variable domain EAGVVQSPRYKIIEKKQPVAFWCNPISGHNTLYWYLQNLGQGPELLIRYENEEAVDDSQLPKDRFSAERLKGVDSTLKIQPAELGDSAVYLCAIVGGGDYGYTFGSGTRLTVV.

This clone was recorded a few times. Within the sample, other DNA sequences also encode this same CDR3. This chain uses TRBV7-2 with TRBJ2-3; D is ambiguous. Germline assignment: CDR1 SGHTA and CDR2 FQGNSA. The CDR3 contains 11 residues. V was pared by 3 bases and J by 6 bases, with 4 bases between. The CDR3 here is CASSFLDTQYF. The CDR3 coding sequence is TGTGCCAGCAGCTTTTTGGATACGCAGTATTTT.

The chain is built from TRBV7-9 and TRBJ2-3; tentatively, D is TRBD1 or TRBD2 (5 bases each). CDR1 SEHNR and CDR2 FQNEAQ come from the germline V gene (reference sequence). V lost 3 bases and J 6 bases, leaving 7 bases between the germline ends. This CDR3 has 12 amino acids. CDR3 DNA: TGTGCCAGCAGCTTCTGGGGGGATACGCAGTATTTT. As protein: CASSFWGDTQYF.

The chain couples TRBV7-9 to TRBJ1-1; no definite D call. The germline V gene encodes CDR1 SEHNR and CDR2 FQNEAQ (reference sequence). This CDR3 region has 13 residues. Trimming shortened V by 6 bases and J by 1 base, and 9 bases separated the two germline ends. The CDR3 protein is CASRIHTNTEAFF. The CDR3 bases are TGTGCCAGCAGAATACACACGAACACTGAAGCTTTCTTT.

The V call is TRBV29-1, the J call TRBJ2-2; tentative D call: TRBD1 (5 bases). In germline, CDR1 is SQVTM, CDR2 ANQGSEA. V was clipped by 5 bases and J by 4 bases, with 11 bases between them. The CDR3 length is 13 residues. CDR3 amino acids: CSVSPTVTGELFF. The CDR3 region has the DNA TGCAGCGTTTCCCCGACAGTCACCGGGGAGCTGTTTTTT.

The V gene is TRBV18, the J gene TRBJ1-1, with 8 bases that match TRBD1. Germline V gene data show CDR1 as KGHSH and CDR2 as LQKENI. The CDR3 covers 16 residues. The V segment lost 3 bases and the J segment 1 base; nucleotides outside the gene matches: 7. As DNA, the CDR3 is TGTGCCAGCTCACCGTTCACAGGGGGATCGAACACTGAAGCTTTCTTT. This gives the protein CASSPFTGGSNTEAFF.

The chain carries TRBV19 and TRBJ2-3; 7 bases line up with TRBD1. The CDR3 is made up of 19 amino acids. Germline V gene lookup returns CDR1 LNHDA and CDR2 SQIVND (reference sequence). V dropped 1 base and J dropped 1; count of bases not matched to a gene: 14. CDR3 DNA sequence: TGTGCCAGTAGTATAGGAGGGGGCGGGTCCGCCATTGGCACAGATACGCAGTATTTT. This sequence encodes CASSIGGGGSAIGTDTQYF.

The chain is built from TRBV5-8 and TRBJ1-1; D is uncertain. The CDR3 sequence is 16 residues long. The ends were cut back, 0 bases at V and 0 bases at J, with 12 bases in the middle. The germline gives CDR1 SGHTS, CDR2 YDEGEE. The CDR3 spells CASSLEYGYMNTEAFF. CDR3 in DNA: TGTGCCAGCAGCTTGGAGTACGGATACATGAACACTGAAGCTTTCTTT.

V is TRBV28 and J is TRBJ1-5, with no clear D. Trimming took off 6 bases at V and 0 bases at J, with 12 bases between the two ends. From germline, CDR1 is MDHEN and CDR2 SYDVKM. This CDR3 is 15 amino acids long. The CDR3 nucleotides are TGTGCCAGCAGAGGGCGTTACTCTAGCAATCAGCCCCAGCATTTT. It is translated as CASRGRYSSNQPQHF.

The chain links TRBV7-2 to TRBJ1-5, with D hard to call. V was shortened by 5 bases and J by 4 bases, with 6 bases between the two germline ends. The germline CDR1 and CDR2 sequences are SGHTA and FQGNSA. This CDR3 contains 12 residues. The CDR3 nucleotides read TGTGCCAGCAGCGGCGAAAATCAGCCCCAGCATTTT. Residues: CASSGENQPQHF.

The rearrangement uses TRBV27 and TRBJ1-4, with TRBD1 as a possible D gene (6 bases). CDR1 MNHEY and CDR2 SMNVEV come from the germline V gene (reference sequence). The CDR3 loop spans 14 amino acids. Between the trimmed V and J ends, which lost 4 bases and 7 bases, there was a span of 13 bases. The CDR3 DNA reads TGTGCCAGCAGTTCACAGGGATCCGGTGAAAAACTGTTTTTT. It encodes CASSSQGSGEKLFF.

CDR3 protein: CASSVVGGTGTSGSRSNEQFF. CDR3 in DNA: TGTGCCAGCAGCGTAGTGGGGGGCACAGGGACTAGCGGGAGTCGGTCCAATGAGCAGTTCTTC. J is TRBJ2-1 and V is TRBV9; the match to TRBD2 covers 14 bases. The trim removed 0 bases at V and 6 bases at J, leaving 17 bases unmatched. The CDR3 spans 21 residues. The germline V gene encodes CDR1 SGDLS and CDR2 YYNGEE.

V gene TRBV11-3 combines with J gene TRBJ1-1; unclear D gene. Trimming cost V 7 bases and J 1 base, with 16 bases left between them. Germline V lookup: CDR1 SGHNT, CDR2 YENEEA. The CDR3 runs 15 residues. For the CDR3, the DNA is TGTGCCAGCACCCCTGCGGGGAAGGAGAACACTGAAGCTTTCTTT. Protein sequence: CASTPAGKENTEAFF.

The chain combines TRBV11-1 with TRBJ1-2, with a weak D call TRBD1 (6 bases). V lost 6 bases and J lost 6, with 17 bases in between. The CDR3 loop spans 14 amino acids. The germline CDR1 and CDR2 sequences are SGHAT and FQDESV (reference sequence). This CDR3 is CASRPRDKTDGYTF. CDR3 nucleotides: TGTGCCAGCAGACCCCGGGACAAAACGGATGGCTACACCTTC.

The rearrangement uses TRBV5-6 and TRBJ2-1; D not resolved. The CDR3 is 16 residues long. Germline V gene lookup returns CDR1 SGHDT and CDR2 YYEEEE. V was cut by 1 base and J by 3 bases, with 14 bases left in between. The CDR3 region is CASSLIPGQVYNEQFF. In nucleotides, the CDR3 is TGTGCCAGCAGCTTGATTCCTGGGCAGGTCTACAATGAGCAGTTCTTC.

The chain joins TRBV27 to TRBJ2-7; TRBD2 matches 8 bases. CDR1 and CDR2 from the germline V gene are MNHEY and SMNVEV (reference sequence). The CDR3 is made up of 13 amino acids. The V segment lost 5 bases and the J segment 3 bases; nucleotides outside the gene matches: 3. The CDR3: CASSIGTSYEQYF. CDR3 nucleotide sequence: TGTGCCAGCAGTATAGGGACTAGCTACGAGCAGTACTTC.